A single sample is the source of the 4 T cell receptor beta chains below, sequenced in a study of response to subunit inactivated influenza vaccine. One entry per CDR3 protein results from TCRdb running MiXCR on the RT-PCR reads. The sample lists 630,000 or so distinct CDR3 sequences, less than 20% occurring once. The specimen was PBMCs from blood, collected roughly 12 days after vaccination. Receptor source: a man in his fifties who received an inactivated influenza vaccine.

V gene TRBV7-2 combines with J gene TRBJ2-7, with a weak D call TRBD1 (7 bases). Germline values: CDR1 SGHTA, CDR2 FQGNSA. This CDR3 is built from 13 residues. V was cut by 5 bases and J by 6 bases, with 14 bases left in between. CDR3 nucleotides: TGTGCCAGCAGCACAGTCCAGGGGGGCGAGCAGTACTTC. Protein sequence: CASSTVQGGEQYF.

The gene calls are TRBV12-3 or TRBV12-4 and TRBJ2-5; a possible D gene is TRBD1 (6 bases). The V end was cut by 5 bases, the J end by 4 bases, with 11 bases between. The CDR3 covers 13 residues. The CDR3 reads CASSIRGSETQYF. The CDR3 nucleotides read TGTGCCAGCAGTATCAGGGGTTCAGAGACCCAGTACTTC.

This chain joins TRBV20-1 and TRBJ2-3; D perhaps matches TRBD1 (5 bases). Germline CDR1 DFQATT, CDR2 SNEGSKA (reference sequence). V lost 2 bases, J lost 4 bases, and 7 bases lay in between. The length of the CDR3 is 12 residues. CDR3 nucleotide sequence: TGCAGTGCTAGAAGGGGTCCAGATACGCAGTATTTT. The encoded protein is CSARRGPDTQYF.

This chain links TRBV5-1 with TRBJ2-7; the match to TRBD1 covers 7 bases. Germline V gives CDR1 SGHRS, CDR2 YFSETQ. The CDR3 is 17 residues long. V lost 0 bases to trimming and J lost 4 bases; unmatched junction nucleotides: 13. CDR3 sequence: CASSLDVMGQLFYEQYF. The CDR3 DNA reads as TGCGCCAGCAGCTTGGATGTTATGGGACAGTTATTTTACGAGCAGTACTTC.